The 9 T cell receptor beta chains given below trace back to one sample, sequenced in a study of blood T cell repertoires in COVID-19 (dated by TCRdb to 2018 to 2020). Library preparation employed the immunoSEQ multiplex PCR assay. TCRdb limited this immuneACCESS table to in-frame rearrangements with V and J called. A share of clones is missing; checked studies link under half to unresolved V genes, and the rest is unexplained. A total of about 170,000 clones appear in this sample, about 86% of them only once. Of the sample, 3.6% falls within the top ten clones. The specimen was PBMCs or T cells enriched from blood (not recorded which). These receptors originate from a woman in her forties or fifties in a cohort exposed to, infected with or recovered from COVID-19 (not recorded which).

The chain has TRBV4-2 and TRBJ2-3; possible D gene TRBD1, 5 bases. The CDR3 runs 17 residues. V lost 2 bases to trimming and J lost 3 bases, with 18 bases between them. The germline CDR1 and CDR2 sequences are LGHNA and YNFKEQ. CDR3: CASSQSPGDRRTDTQYF. CDR3 nucleotides: TGTGCCAGCAGCCAAAGCCCCGGAGACAGACGGACAGATACGCAGTATTTT.

The chain links TRBV5-4 to TRBJ2-5, with 10 bases identical to TRBD1. The CDR3 runs 15 residues. The V gene end was trimmed by 0 bases and the J gene end by 5 bases; junction bases not matched to a gene: 4. CDR1 and CDR2 (germline): SGHNT, YYREEE (reference sequence). The CDR3 sequence: CASSLGQGARETQYF. The DNA of the CDR3 is TGTGCCAGCAGCTTGGGACAGGGGGCTCGGGAGACCCAGTACTTC.

The count of this clone is one. The V gene is TRBV18, the J gene TRBJ1-3, with 7 bases matching TRBD1. This CDR3 has 13 amino acids. J lost 3 bases, V lost 8 bases, and 4 bases had no gene match. The germline CDR1 and CDR2 sequences are KGHSH and LQKENI. CDR3 bases: TGTGCCAGCCACCAGGGGGTTGGAAACACCATATATTTT. Protein sequence: CASHQGVGNTIYF. The variable domain in full, completed from reference TRBV18 and TRBJ1-3, reads NAGVMQNPRHLVRRRGQEARLRCSPMKGHSHVYWYRQLPEEGLKFMVYLQKENIIDESGMPKERFSAEFPKEGPSILRIQQVVRGDSAAYFCASHQGVGNTIYFGEGSWLTVV.

V usage is TRBV29-1 and J usage is TRBJ2-3; 8 positions agree with TRBD2. The CDR3 sequence is 15 residues long. V shed 4 bases, J shed 2 bases, and the junction held 8 bases outside the gene matches. The germline gives CDR1 SQVTM, CDR2 ANQGSEA. The CDR3, as DNA: TGCAGCGTTGTTTGGGCGGGGGGTGCCACAGATACGCAGTATTTT. Encoded protein: CSVVWAGGATDTQYF.

V gene TRBV9 combines with J gene TRBJ1-4; 12 bases agree with TRBD1. After removal of 2 bases from V and 8 bases from J, the junction contained 10 bases not matched to a gene. Per germline, CDR1 SGDLS and CDR2 YYNGEE. The CDR3 runs to 17 residues. The chain's CDR3 is CASSVGTGGNRNEKLFF. In nucleotides, the CDR3 is TGTGCCAGCAGCGTCGGGACAGGGGGCAATAGGAACGAAAAACTGTTTTTT. Using reference TRBV9 and TRBJ1-4 for the parts outside the CDR3, the full variable domain is DSGVTQTPKHLITATGQRVTLRCSPRSGDLSVYWYQQSLDQGLQFLIQYYNGEERAKGNILERFSAQQFPDLHSELNLSSLELGDSALYFCASSVGTGGNRNEKLFFGSGTQLSVL.

This chain uses TRBV30 with TRBJ2-3, with a weak D call TRBD2 (5 bases). CDR1 GTSNPN and CDR2 SVGIG come from the germline V gene (reference sequence). V lost 2 bases and J lost 0, with 18 bases in between. The CDR3 has 17 amino acids. The CDR3 DNA reads as TGTGCCTGGAGTACACGGACGGGGAGCTTTAGCACAGATACGCAGTATTTT. This translates into CAWSTRTGSFSTDTQYF.

V gene TRBV15 combines with J gene TRBJ2-1; the D gene is possibly TRBD1 (6 bases). Per the germline V gene, CDR1 is LNHNV and CDR2 is YYDKDF (reference sequence). Trimming cost V 4 bases and J 6 bases, with 13 bases left between them. There are 14 residues in the CDR3. CDR3 in amino acids: CATSIYGTLNEQFF. The CDR3 DNA reads TGTGCCACCAGCATCTACGGGACACTCAATGAGCAGTTCTTC.

V and J are TRBV5-8 and TRBJ2-1; 11 bases match TRBD1. The germline CDR1 and CDR2 sequences are SGHTS and YDEGEE. The CDR3 is 15 residues long. V lost 4 bases, J lost 4 bases, and 4 bases stayed unmatched. The CDR3 nucleotides read TGTGCCAGCAGCCCGGGGACAGGGGGATACAATGAGCAGTTCTTC. The encoded protein is CASSPGTGGYNEQFF.

The V call is TRBV2, the J call TRBJ2-3; D unclear. Germline CDR1 SNHLY, CDR2 FYNNEI. The CDR3 runs 13 residues. Deletions cut 5 bases from V and 3 bases from J, with 9 bases between. The CDR3 is CASSPVLTDTQYF. CDR3 DNA sequence: TGTGCCAGCAGTCCTGTCCTTACAGATACGCAGTATTTT.